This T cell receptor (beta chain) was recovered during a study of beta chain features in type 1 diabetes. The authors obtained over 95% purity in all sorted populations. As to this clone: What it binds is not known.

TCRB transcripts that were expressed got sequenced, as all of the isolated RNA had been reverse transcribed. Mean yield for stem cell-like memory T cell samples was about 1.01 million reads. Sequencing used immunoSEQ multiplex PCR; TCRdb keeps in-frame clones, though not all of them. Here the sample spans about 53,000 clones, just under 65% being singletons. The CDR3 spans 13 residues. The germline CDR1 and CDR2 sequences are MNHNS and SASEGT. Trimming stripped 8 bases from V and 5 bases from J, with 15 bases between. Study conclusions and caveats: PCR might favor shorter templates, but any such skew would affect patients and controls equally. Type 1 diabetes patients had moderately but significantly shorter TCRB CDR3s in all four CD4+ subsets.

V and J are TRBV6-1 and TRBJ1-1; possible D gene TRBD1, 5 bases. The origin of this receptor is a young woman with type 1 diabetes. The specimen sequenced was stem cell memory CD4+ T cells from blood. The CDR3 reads CASSQSGGTEAFF. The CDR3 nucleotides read TGTGCCAGCTCCCAAAGTGGGGGGACTGAAGCTTTCTTT.